A selection of T cell receptor beta chains follows, all from one sample in a study of molecular identifiers for immune sequencing clone quantification. TCRdb processed the PCR reads anew with MiXCR; each CDR3 protein has one entry. The data hold approximately 500,000 distinct CDR3 sequences, with roughly a fifth observed a single time. The sample taken for sequencing was naive CD8+ T cells from blood, with Jurkat cell RNA spiked in. The receptors were gathered from a human donor in good health. Some libraries in this study had Jurkat cell RNA spiked in. Both conserved end residues are part of each CDR3. Fields, in order: CDR3 length, V gene, CDR3 protein.

18	TRBV27	CASYPLLVRDTANYRYTF
14	TRBV29-1	CSVADGNSNQPQHF
13	TRBV27	CASSPRMGAEAFF
15	TRBV2	CASSEGTGHQETQYF
13	TRBV10-3	CAAGNRATDEQFF
13	TRBV6-5	CASSPGHDYEQYF
13	TRBV6-2/TRBV6-3	CASSYGWDYEQYF
11	TRBV23-1	CASPRGAEQYF
16	TRBV4-1	CASSRNTQVSYTEAFF
15	TRBV19	CASRQQPYSNQPQHF
17	TRBV24-1	CATSDFTSGGHTDTQYF
17	TRBV6-5	CASPSRTGVFGANVLTF
18	TRBV27	CASSLIPVITFSTDTQYF
13	TRBV13	CASSMGTYYEQYF
16	TRBV2	CASRGLGGLSTDTQYF
13	TRBV6-5	CASSPRGMGEQYF
19	TRBV19	CASSIRRKTGTVYNEKLFF
14	TRBV29-1	CSVAWVSNTGELFF
15	TRBV29-1	CSVILQGGGTGELFF
12	TRBV11-2	CASSLWDPEAFF
13	TRBV5-1	CASSPGTGFEQYF
16	TRBV11-2	CASSSHWDSGANVLTF